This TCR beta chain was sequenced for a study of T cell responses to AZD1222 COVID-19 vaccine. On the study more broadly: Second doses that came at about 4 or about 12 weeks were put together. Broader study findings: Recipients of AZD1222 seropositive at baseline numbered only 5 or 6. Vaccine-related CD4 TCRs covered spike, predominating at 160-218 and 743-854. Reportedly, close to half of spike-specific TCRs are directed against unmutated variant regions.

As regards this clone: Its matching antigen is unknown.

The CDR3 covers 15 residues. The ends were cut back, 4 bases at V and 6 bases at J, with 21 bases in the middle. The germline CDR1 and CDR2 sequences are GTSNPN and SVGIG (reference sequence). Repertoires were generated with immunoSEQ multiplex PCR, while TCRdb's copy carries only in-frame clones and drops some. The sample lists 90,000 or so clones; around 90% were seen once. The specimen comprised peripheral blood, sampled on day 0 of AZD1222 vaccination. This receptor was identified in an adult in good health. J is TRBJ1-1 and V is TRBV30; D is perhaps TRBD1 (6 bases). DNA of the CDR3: TGTGCCTGGACGGAAGTTGGGGGCGCGAGGTCTGAAGCTTTCTTT. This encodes CAWTEVGGARSEAFF.